This T cell receptor (beta chain) came from a study of Tregs in tolerant kidney transplant recipients. Method: immunoSEQ multiplex PCR; TCRdb's copy keeps in-frame clones and lacks some. Of about 240,000 clones in the sample, roughly four fifths are singletons; the top ten hold around 0.6%. The germline V and J ends were trimmed by 0 bases and 4 bases, with 15 bases remaining between them. CDR1 and CDR2 (germline): ENHRY, SYGVKD. The CDR3 has 16 residues. Study observations and caveats: Few patients were studied, so findings need validation in larger groups.

Unstimulated regulatory T cells (CD4+CD25+CD127-), CD4+CD25- non-regulatory cells, CD4 and CD8 cells were FACS-sorted from thawed PBMCs. Points on this clone: Its antigen is currently unknown.

Sequenced sample: CD4+ T cells from blood. This sequence was found in a human donor in good health. V gene TRBV10-3 combines with J gene TRBJ1-2; no clear D. The DNA for the CDR3 is TGTGCCATCAGTGAGTCGAGTGGCAGCCACTCCTATGGCTACACCTTC. Its translation: CAISESSGSHSYGYTF.